A single T cell receptor beta chain is shown here with its context. Its specificity is not known. Before the COVID-19 pandemic, during about 2011-2019, CD4+ T cells were taken from unexposed donors. Isolation of CD4+ T cells took place after less than 13 days in culture. This CDR3 region has 14 residues. The germline CDR1 and CDR2 sequences are MNHEY and SVGEGT. V shed 2 bases and J shed 2 bases, with 7 bases lying between them. Generated by immunoSEQ multiplex PCR, the TCRdb table keeps only in-frame clones and is missing some. The data contain 26,000 or so clones, roughly 73% of them singletons. The data stem from a study of CD4 T cells in relation to SARS-CoV-2 and coronaviruses. Looking at the study overall: Negative control cultures got HIV-1 Nef peptides or no peptide.

This clonotype originated in a human donor in good health. This chain joins TRBV6-2 or TRBV6-3 and TRBJ1-5; no clear D gene. Sample: CD4+ T cells from PBMCs, cultured in vitro. CDR3 in amino acids: CASSYSGGNQPQHF. CDR3 sequence (DNA): TGTGCCAGCAGTTACAGTGGAGGCAATCAGCCCCAGCATTTT.